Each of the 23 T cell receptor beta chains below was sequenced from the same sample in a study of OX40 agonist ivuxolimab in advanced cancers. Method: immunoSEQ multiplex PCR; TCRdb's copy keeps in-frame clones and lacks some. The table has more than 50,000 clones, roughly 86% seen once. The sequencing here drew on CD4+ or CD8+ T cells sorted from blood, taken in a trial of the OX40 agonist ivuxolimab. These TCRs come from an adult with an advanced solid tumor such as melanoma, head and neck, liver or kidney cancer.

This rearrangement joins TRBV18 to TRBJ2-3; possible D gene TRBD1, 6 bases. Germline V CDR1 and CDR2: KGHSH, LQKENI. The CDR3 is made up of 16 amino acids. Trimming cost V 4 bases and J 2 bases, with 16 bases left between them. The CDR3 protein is CASSHFPGATTDTQYF. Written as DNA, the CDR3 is TGTGCCAGCTCACATTTTCCAGGGGCGACCACAGATACGCAGTATTTT.

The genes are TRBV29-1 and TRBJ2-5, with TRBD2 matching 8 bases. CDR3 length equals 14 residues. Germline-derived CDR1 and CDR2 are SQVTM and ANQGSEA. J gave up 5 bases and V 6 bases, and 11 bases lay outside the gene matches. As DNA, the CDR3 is TGCAGCGTGGGAAGGGGACTAGTTTCGGAGACCCAGTACTTC. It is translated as CSVGRGLVSETQYF.

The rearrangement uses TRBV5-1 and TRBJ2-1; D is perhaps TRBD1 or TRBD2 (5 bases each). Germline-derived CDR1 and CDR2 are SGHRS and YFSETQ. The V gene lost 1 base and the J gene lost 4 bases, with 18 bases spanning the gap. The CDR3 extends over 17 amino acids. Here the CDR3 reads CASSLSMLVGVYNEQFF. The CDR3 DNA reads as TGCGCCAGCAGCTTGAGTATGTTAGTGGGGGTGTACAATGAGCAGTTCTTC. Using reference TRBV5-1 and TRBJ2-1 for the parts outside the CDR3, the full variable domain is KAGVTQTPRYLIKTRGQQVTLSCSPISGHRSVSWYQQTPGQGLQFLFEYFSETQRNKGNFPGRFSGRQFSNSRSEMNVSTLELGDSALYLCASSLSMLVGVYNEQFFGPGTRLTVL.

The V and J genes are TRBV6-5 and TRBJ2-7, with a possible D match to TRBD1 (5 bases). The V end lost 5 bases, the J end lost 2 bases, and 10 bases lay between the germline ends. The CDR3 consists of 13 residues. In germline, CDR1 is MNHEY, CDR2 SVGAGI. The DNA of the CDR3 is TGTGCCAGCAGTACTCGACAGACCTACGAGCAGTACTTC. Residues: CASSTRQTYEQYF.

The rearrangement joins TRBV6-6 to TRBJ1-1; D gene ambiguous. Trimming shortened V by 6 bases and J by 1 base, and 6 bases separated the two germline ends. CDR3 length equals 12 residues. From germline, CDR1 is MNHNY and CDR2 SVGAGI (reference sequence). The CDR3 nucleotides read TGTGCCAGCAGGAGCCCGAACACTGAAGCTTTCTTT. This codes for CASRSPNTEAFF.

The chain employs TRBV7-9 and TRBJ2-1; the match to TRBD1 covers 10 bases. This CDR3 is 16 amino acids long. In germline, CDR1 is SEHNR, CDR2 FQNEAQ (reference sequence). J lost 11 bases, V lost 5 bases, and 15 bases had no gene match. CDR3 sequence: CASSPPRGTGVYQQFF. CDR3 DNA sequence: TGTGCCAGCAGCCCGCCCAGGGGGACAGGGGTGTATCAGCAGTTCTTC.

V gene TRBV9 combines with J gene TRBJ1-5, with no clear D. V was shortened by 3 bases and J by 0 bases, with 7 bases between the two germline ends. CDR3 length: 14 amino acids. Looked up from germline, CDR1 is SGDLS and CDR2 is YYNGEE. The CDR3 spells CASSAYSSNQPQHF. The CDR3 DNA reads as TGTGCCAGCAGCGCGTACAGTAGCAATCAGCCCCAGCATTTT.

The CDR3 DNA reads as TGTGCCAGCAGCGTAGCAGTGGGGGGCCACACAGATACGCAGTATTTT. As protein: CASSVAVGGHTDTQYF. The chain has TRBV9 and TRBJ2-3; D possibly matches TRBD1 or TRBD2 (6 bases each). The length of the CDR3 is 16 residues. Trimming left V 0 bases short and J 2 bases short, with 13 bases between. CDR1 is SGDLS, CDR2 YYNGEE, per germline.

This chain's CDR3 is CASSHKGGARTEAFF. CDR3 in DNA: TGCGCCAGCAGCCACAAGGGTGGAGCGCGGACTGAAGCTTTCTTT. V gene TRBV4-3 combines with J gene TRBJ1-1; no reliable D call. The CDR3 contains 15 residues. V shed 3 bases and J shed 5 bases, with 16 bases lying between them. Germline V CDR1 and CDR2: LGHNA, YSLEER.

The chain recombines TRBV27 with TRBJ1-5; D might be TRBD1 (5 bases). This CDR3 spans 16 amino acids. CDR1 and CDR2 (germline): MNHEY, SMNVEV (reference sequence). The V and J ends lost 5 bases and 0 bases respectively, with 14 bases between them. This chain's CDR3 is CASSASGSISNQPQHF. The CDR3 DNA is TGTGCCAGCAGTGCCTCAGGGAGCATTAGCAATCAGCCCCAGCATTTT.

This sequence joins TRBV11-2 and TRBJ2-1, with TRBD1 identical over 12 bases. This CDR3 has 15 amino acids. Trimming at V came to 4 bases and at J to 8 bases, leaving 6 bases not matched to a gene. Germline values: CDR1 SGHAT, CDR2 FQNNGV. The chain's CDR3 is CASSSRDRGRDEQFF. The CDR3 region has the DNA TGTGCCAGCAGCTCCCGGGACAGGGGGCGAGATGAGCAGTTCTTC.

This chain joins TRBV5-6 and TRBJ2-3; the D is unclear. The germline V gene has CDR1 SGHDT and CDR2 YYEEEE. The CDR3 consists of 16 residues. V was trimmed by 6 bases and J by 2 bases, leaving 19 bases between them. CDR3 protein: CASNQELLLPTDTQYF. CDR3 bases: TGTGCCAGCAACCAGGAGCTATTACTGCCCACAGATACGCAGTATTTT.

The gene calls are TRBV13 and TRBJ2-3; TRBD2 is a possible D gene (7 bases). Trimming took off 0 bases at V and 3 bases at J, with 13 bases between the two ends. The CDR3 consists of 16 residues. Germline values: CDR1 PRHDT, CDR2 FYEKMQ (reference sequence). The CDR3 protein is CASSLGVGGPTDTQYF. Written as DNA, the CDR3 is TGTGCCAGCAGCTTAGGAGTGGGGGGGCCAACAGATACGCAGTATTTT.

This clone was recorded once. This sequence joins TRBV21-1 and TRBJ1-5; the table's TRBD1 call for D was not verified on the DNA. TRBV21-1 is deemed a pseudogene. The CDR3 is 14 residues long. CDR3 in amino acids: CASSKGQGSQPQHF. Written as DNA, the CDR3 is TGTGCCAGCAGCAAAGGACAGGGTTCTCAGCCCCAGCATTTT.

The CDR3 reads CASRIYGLYNEQFF. The CDR3 DNA follows: TGTGCCAGTAGGATTTACGGTCTGTACAATGAGCAGTTCTTC. The J gene is TRBJ2-1, the V gene TRBV19; D gene ambiguous. Between the trimmed V and J ends, which lost 6 bases and 4 bases, there was a span of 13 bases. CDR1 and CDR2 from the germline V gene are LNHDA and SQIVND (reference sequence). There are 14 residues in the CDR3.

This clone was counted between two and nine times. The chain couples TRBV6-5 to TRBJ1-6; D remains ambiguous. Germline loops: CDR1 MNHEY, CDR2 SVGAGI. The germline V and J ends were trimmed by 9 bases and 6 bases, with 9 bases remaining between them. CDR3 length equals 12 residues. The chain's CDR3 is CASWESNSPLHF. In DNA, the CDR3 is TGTGCCAGTTGGGAGAGTAATTCACCCCTCCACTTT.

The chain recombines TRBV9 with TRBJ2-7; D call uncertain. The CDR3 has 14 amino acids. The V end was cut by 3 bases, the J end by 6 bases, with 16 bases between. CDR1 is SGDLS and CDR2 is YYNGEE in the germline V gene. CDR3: CASSALVGVVEQYF. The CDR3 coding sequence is TGTGCCAGCAGCGCCCTAGTTGGGGTGGTCGAGCAGTACTTC.

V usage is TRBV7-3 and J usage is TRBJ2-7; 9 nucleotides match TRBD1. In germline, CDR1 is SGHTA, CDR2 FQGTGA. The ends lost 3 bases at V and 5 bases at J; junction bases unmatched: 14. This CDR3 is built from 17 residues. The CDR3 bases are TGTGCCAGCAGCTTGACTTTCCCGGGACAGGGTGGCGACGAGCAGTACTTC. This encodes CASSLTFPGQGGDEQYF.

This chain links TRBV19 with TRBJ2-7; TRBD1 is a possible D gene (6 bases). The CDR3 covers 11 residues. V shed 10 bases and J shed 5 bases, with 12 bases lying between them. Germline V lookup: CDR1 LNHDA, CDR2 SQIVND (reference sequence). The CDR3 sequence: CATYRVDEQYF. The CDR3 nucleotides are TGTGCCACTTACAGGGTCGACGAGCAGTACTTC.

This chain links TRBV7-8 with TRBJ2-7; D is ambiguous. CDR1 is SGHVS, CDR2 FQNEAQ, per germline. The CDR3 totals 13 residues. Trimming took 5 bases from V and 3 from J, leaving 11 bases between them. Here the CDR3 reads CASSQQTGYEQYF. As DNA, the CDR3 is TGTGCCAGCAGCCAACAGACGGGCTACGAGCAGTACTTC.

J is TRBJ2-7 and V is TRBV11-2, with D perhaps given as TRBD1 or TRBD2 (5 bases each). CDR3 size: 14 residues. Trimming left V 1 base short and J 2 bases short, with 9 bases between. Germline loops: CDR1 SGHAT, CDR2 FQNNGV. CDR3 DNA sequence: TGTGCCAGCAGCTTAGTACTGGGGGCCTACGAGCAGTACTTC. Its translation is CASSLVLGAYEQYF.

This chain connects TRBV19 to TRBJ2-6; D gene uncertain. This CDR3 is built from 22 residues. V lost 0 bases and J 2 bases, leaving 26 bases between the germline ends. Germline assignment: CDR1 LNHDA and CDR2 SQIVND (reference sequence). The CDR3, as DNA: TGTGCCAGTAGTATAGATGGTTGGTCGGTTACCCTGGCCGCTACTGGGGCCAACGTCCTGACTTTC. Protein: CASSIDGWSVTLAATGANVLTF.

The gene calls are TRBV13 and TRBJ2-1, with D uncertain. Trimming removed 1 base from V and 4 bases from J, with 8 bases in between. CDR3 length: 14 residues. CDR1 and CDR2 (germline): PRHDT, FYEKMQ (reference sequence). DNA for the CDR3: TGTGCCAGCAGCTTAGAGCTTCGTTACAATGAGCAGTTCTTC. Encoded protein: CASSLELRYNEQFF.